This T cell receptor beta chain was captured by sequencing in a study of cytomegalovirus exposure and HLA in healthy donors. Study-wide results and caveats: Published work reported that the classifier diagnosed cytomegalovirus status with high specificity and sensitivity. A previous analysis found most TCR beta V segments productive roughly 87% or roughly 30% of the time. Among immune exposure information, only CMV serostatus was available.

Worth noting for this clone: Its antigen is currently unknown.

CDR1 SGDLS and CDR2 YYNGEE come from the germline V gene. V lost 2 bases to trimming and J lost 4 bases, with 12 bases between them. The CDR3 contains 14 residues. The primer mix had 60 Vbeta and 13 Jbeta primers. In the study's own analysis: Counted up in a later analysis, unique TCR beta chains came to 60 million to 95 million, with 9.5 million to 13 million shared. TCRdb's table, derived via immunoSEQ multiplex PCR, lists solely in-frame clones and lacks some. The DNA gave D and trimming, while V, J and clone size come from that table. The sample has over 85,000 clones; roughly four fifths are singletons.

V gene TRBV9 combines with J gene TRBJ2-5; a weak D match, TRBD2 (5 bases). Sequenced material: PBMCs. The receptor was isolated from a female donor in good health and CMV-seronegative. The CDR3 loop reads CASSVGLAGETQYF. The CDR3 bases are TGTGCCAGCAGCGTCGGGCTAGCAGGAGAGACCCAGTACTTC.